The 4 T cell receptor beta chains listed next were all sequenced from one sample in a study of blood T cell repertoires in COVID-19. This table comes from immunoSEQ multiplex PCR, and its TCRdb copy is limited to in-frame clones, with some not included. The data hold roughly 200,000 clones, with 82% observed a single time. Specimen: peripheral blood. These receptors were taken from an elderly woman with COVID-19, enrolled during active disease.

The chain uses TRBV28 and TRBJ2-1; TRBD2 aligns across 7 bases. The junction had 4 bases not matched to a gene; V was cut back by 5 bases and J by 0 bases. The CDR3 loop spans 15 amino acids. Germline V gene sequence: CDR1 MDHEN, CDR2 SYDVKM. The CDR3 region has the DNA TGTGCCAGCAGTCTAGCGGCCCGCTCCTACAATGAGCAGTTCTTC. It yields the protein CASSLAARSYNEQFF.

This clone was detected only once. V usage is TRBV3-1 (or the pseudogene TRBV3-2) and J usage is TRBJ2-1, with D uncertain. The CDR3 loop spans 11 amino acids. Germline CDR1 is LGHDT and CDR2 is YNNKEL (reference sequence). Trimming pared 1 base from V and 9 bases from J, leaving 4 bases between. In DNA, the CDR3 is TGTGCCAGCAGCCAAGCCGGTGAGCAGTTCTTC. It codes for CASSQAGEQFF.

In DNA form, the CDR3 reads TGTGCCAGTAGCCGCTTAAAGCTCTTGGAGCTTGAAAAACTGTTTTTT. This translates into CASSRLKLLELEKLFF. The chain has TRBV19 and TRBJ1-4; no reliable D call. The CDR3 has 16 amino acids. Germline V gene data show CDR1 as LNHDA and CDR2 as SQIVND (reference sequence). The V and J ends lost 6 bases and 7 bases respectively, with 21 bases between them. The variable domain in full, completed from reference TRBV19 and TRBJ1-4, reads DGGITQSPKYLFRKEGQNVTLSCEQNLNHDAMYWYRQDPGQGLRLIYYSQIVNDFQKGDIAEGYSVSREKKESFPLTVTSAQKNPTAFYLCASSRLKLLELEKLFFGSGTQLSVL.

The chain combines TRBV7-8 with TRBJ2-7; tentative D call: TRBD1 (5 bases). The germline CDR1 and CDR2 sequences are SGHVS and FQNEAQ. V lost 5 bases to trimming and J lost 7 bases, with 12 bases between them. The CDR3 runs to 12 residues. CDR3 region: CASSPQGREQYF. CDR3 sequence (DNA): TGTGCCAGCAGCCCGCAGGGTAGAGAGCAGTACTTC.